The rows below give T cell receptor beta chains drawn from one sample of a study of OX40 agonist ivuxolimab in advanced cancers. The table came from immunoSEQ multiplex PCR; TCRdb's copy has only in-frame clones and leaves some out. The repertoire consists of just under 65,000 clones, with 80% to 90% occurring once and the leading ten covering roughly 1.2%. The source was CD4+ or CD8+ T cells sorted from blood, collected in a trial of the OX40 agonist ivuxolimab. All receptors come from an adult with an advanced solid tumor such as melanoma, head and neck, liver or kidney cancer. The CDR3 runs from the conserved cysteine through the conserved F or W. A D gene is named only where the DNA matches it firmly. Rows may omit the clone size; those that give it use once, few, many or a size class.

cdr3_nt cdr3_aa v_call clone_size j_call d_call
TGTGCCAGCAGTGAAGGGGGAGAAGGTGAAAAACTGTTTTTT CASSEGGEGEKLFF TRBV6-1 - TRBJ1-4 -
TGTGCCAGCAGTGGTAGCGGGTCCTACAATGAGCAGTTCTTC CASSGSGSYNEQFF TRBV28 - TRBJ2-1 TRBD2
TGCGCCAGCAAGGGACAGGGGGAGAATTCACCCCTCCACTTT CASKGQGENSPLHF TRBV5-1 - TRBJ1-6 TRBD1
TGTGCCAGCTCACCAGGACAGGGCTCCTACGAGCAGTACTTC CASSPGQGSYEQYF TRBV18 - TRBJ2-7 TRBD1
TGTGCCAGCAGCCTCAGGATAGCGGGCCCCGGGGAGACCCAGTACTTC CASSLRIAGPGETQYF TRBV7-9 - TRBJ2-5 TRBD2
TGCGCCAGCAGGACCGATTCCTACGAGCAGTACTTC CASRTDSYEQYF TRBV10-2 - TRBJ2-7 -
TGTGCCAGCAGCCTGAGTTCAAGCGGGCAAAAGGGGAATGAGCAGTTCTTC CASSLSSSGQKGNEQFF TRBV7-8 - TRBJ2-1 -
TGTGCCAGCAGAGAGAGACAGGGCACTACGCAGCAGTACTTC CASRERQGTTQQYF TRBV2 - TRBJ2-7 TRBD1
TGTGCCAGCAGCACGACAGGGGGCGAGCAGTACTTC CASSTTGGEQYF TRBV7-6 - TRBJ2-7 TRBD1
TGTGCCAGCAGCTTAGGGTTGCAGGAGGGCTACGAGCAGTACTTC CASSLGLQEGYEQYF TRBV7-9 once TRBJ2-7 -
TGCAGCGTGGCCGAAGGGAAATCTTACGAGCAGTACTTC CSVAEGKSYEQYF TRBV29-1 - TRBJ2-7 -
TGCGCCAGCAGCCCGACAGATAACTATGGCTACACCTTC CASSPTDNYGYTF TRBV5-1 - TRBJ1-2 -
TGCGCCAGCAGCTTGGGGGGTGGGACGTACCAAGAGACCCAGTACTTC CASSLGGGTYQETQYF TRBV5-1 few TRBJ2-5 -
TGTGCCAGCAGGGAATTACAGGGTCCCTCTGGAAACACCATATATTTT CASRELQGPSGNTIYF TRBV6-1 - TRBJ1-3 -
TGTGCCAGCAGCTTTTTGGCGGGAGTAAGGGCCGAGCAGTACTTC CASSFLAGVRAEQYF TRBV11-2 - TRBJ2-7 TRBD2
TGTGCCAGCAGCCCATTGGACGGCCAAGAGACCCAGTACTTC CASSPLDGQETQYF TRBV21-1 - TRBJ2-5 -
TGTGCCAGCAGTGAAGGGGCCAGGGGGGATGGCTACACCTTC CASSEGARGDGYTF TRBV6-5 - TRBJ1-2 TRBD1
TGCGCCAGCAGCGTCGACAGGGTCCAATTCTCTGGAAACACCATATATTTT CASSVDRVQFSGNTIYF TRBV5-1 - TRBJ1-3 TRBD1
TGTGCCAGCAGCATTAGCGGTCAAGAGACCCAGTACTTC CASSISGQETQYF TRBV5-5 - TRBJ2-5 -
TGTGCCAGCAGCCGGGGAGAATCCGAGCAGTACTTC CASSRGESEQYF TRBV5-5 - TRBJ2-7 -
TGTGCCACAACAAGATCGGGACCCGAGCAGTTCTTC CATTRSGPEQFF TRBV2 few TRBJ2-1 -
TGTGCCAGCAGTGAAGGGGCTCGGCCCTACGAGCAGTACTTC CASSEGARPYEQYF TRBV6-1 - TRBJ2-7 -
TGTGCCAGCACCACTGGACGCACAGATACGCAGTATTTT CASTTGRTDTQYF TRBV9 - TRBJ2-3 -
TGCGCCAGCAAAGGGAGCAGCGGGACTACAGATACGCAGTATTTT CASKGSSGTTDTQYF TRBV5-1 - TRBJ2-3 TRBD2
TGTGCCAGCAGACGAGGGCCCGACTATGGCTACACCTTC CASRRGPDYGYTF TRBV27 - TRBJ1-2 -
TGTGCCAGCAGAGACGGGAGGAGAGGATACGAGCAGTACTTC CASRDGRRGYEQYF TRBV28 - TRBJ2-7 TRBD2
TGTGCCAGCGGCCTAAAGGGGGGGGCAGATACGCAGTATTTT CASGLKGGADTQYF TRBV5-4 - TRBJ2-3 -
TGTGCCAGCAGTTACAGTTCCGCAGGGGGCACTGAGCAGTTCTTC CASSYSSAGGTEQFF TRBV6-5 - TRBJ2-1 TRBD1
TGTGCCAGCAGCTTAGCGACCGGGACTGAAGCTTTCTTT CASSLATGTEAFF TRBV7-2 - TRBJ1-1 -
TGCGCCAGCAGTGAGTCGCTCCTGGCCGGGACAGGGGTTTCCTCCTACGAGCAGTACTTC CASSESLLAGTGVSSYEQYF TRBV10-2 - TRBJ2-7 TRBD1
TGCGCCAGCAGCTTGCCCGGGACAGCTAACTATGGCTACACCTTC CASSLPGTANYGYTF TRBV5-1 - TRBJ1-2 TRBD1
TGTGCCAGCAAAGACGGCACAATAAACACCATATATTTT CASKDGTINTIYF TRBV28 once TRBJ1-3 -
TGCAGTGCTGGCGGAGACACTGAAGCTTTCTTT CSAGGDTEAFF TRBV20-1 - TRBJ1-1 -
TGTGCCAGCAGCTTACCCCGGACAGGGCTTGCTAGCACAGATACGCAGTATTTT CASSLPRTGLASTDTQYF TRBV11-3 - TRBJ2-3 TRBD1
TGTGCCAGCAGTAAATCTTCATGGGCGAGAGGGGGCACAGATACGCAGTATTTT CASSKSSWARGGTDTQYF TRBV2 - TRBJ2-3 -
TGTGCCAGCAGCCCCAAGAAGGACTCCGGATCCTACAATGAGCAGTTCTTC CASSPKKDSGSYNEQFF TRBV4-2 - TRBJ2-1 -
TGTGCCAGCAGCTTGGAGAGGTTGAACACTGAAGCTTTCTTT CASSLERLNTEAFF TRBV13 few TRBJ1-1 -
TGTGCCAGCAGTGTTACCGGGACAGGGGGATTGTACGAGCAGTACTTC CASSVTGTGGLYEQYF TRBV6-1 - TRBJ2-7 TRBD1
TGTGCCAGCTCACCGGGACAGGGGTTCGACGAGCAGTACTTC CASSPGQGFDEQYF TRBV18 - TRBJ2-7 TRBD1
TGTGCCAGCAGCTTAAATGCCCAGCGGCCAGATACGCAGTATTTT CASSLNAQRPDTQYF TRBV5-4 - TRBJ2-3 -
TGTGCCTGGACGAACTGGAACACCGGGGAGCTGTTTTTT CAWTNWNTGELFF TRBV30 - TRBJ2-2 -
TGTGCCAGCAGCTTACGACAGTCCACCGGGGAGCTGTTTTTT CASSLRQSTGELFF TRBV7-2 - TRBJ2-2 -
TGCGCCAGCAGTGCTCGGGAGTTGAATGAGCAGTTCTTC CASSARELNEQFF TRBV10-2 - TRBJ2-1 -
TGTGCCAGTAGTAACCCCGGGACAGGGAGGGAGCAGTACTTC CASSNPGTGREQYF TRBV19 few TRBJ2-7 TRBD1
TGTGCCAGCCACGCTCACTTCTCTGGGGCCAACGTCCTGACTTTC CASHAHFSGANVLTF TRBV28 - TRBJ2-6 -
TGTGCCAGCAGCGCCCGGAACTCAACTAGCGGGAGGAACCTCTACGAGCAGTACTTC CASSARNSTSGRNLYEQYF TRBV21-1 - TRBJ2-7 -
TGTGCCAGCAGCCGTCAGGGGGGGGAGACCCAGTACTTC CASSRQGGETQYF TRBV5-6 - TRBJ2-5 -
TGTGCCAGCACCTTGGGAGCGAACACTGAAGCTTTCTTT CASTLGANTEAFF TRBV28 - TRBJ1-1 -